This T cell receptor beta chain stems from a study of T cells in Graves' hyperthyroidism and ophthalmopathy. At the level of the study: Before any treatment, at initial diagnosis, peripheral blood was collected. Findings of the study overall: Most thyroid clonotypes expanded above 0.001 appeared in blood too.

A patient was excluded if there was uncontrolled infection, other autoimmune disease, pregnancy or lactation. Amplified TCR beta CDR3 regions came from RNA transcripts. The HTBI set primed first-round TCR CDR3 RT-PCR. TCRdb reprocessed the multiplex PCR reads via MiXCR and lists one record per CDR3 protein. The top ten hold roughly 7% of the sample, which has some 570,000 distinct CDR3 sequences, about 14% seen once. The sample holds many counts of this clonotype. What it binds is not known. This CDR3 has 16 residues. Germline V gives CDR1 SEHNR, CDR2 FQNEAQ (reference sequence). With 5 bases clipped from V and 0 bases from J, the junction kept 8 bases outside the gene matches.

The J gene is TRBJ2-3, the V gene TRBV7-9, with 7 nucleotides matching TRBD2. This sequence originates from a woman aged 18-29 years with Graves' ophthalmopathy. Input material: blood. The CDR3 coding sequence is TGTGCCAGCAGCCTCTTCCTAGCGGCCAGCACAGATACGCAGTATTTT. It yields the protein CASSLFLAASTDTQYF.